This T cell receptor (beta chain) stems from a study of blood T cell repertoires in COVID-19. Across the whole study: Whether acute or convalescent, the COVID-19 samples came from the United States, Italy and Spain.

Germline CDR1 and CDR2: ENHRY and SYGVKD. This CDR3 contains 14 residues. The V and J ends lost 4 bases and 5 bases, in that order; junction bases with no gene match: 7. There are a few counts of this clone. As processed by the authors: How many nucleated cells were present was estimated from reference gene primer amplification. Data came from immunoSEQ multiplex PCR; TCRdb stores just in-frame clones and leaves some out. The DNA gave D and trimming, while V, J and clone size come from that table. The data hold 130,000 or so clones, with roughly three quarters observed a single time. The source material was peripheral blood. The receptor's source is a human donor in a cohort sampled during active COVID-19. The V gene is TRBV10-3, the J gene TRBJ1-2; 7 bases align to TRBD1. The CDR3 coding sequence is TGTGCCATCAGTGCCGAAGGGACAGATTATGGCTACACCTTC. Protein product: CAISAEGTDYGYTF.